This TCR beta chain was captured by sequencing in a study of blood T cell repertoires in COVID-19 (dated by TCRdb to about 2020). Notes on the research overall: Samples covering the acute and convalescent phases of COVID-19 were provided by collaborators in the United States, Italy and Spain. Sample metadata almost always included a de-identified subject ID, COVID-19 status, age in years and sex. The prospective study material was composed of cDNA or gDNA derived from T cells, B-cell-depleted T cells, or PBMCs. Subjects who had been exposed to COVID-19, were actively infected with it, or had recovered from it provided the deeply sampled blood TCRbeta repertoires that made up the dataset. A freely available public database, intended as a resource for researchers studying the immune response to SARS-CoV-2, is where the repertoires were released. Samples were obtained from the ongoing ImmuneRACE study (first 160 participants) and from over a thousand subjects provided by 6 global collaborators. Where available, HLA class I and class II types were taken from metadata supplied by the sample provider and were not determined by assay-based typing. On the study overall, not on this receptor specifically: The quantity of clinical and demographic metadata differed by source and by participant and was supplied without curation.

In the prospective study, participants were about 18 to 95 years old, resided in 25 or so geographic areas of the United States, and were enrolled through a virtual design. Cohort assignment in the prospective study relied on participant-reported clinical history from a screening survey and a study questionnaire. For ImmuneRACE Cohort 3, a participant was defined as recovered based on two consecutive negative NP/OP PCR tests, clearance by a healthcare professional, or resolution of symptoms. In the prospective study, whole blood, serum and a nasopharyngeal or oropharyngeal swab were collected from each participant by mobile phlebotomists. Over an approximately 2-month period, participants in the prospective study had the option of providing additional blood draws and questionnaires. Blood samples from the prospective study were shipped frozen or at room temperature prior to DNA extraction. About this clone itself: What this receptor recognizes is not known. The input lacks base qualities; no much larger clone sits a single base away.

TCRbeta CDR3 regions were amplified from genomic DNA using the immunoSEQ Assay, a bias-controlled multiplex PCR. As for the authors' bioinformatics: The number of nucleated cells in each sample was estimated from the amplification of reference gene primers within the assay. To quantify the absolute abundance of each unique TCRbeta CDR3 rearrangement, sequence reads were collapsed and filtered. For each sample, productive Simpson clonality was calculated as the square root of Simpson's diversity index over productive rearrangements. Here the immuneACCESS table is served through TCRdb, limited to in-frame sequences with V and J called. Missing clones are a known gap in these copies; in checked studies unresolved V genes cover under half, and the rest lacks a known reason. V, J and clone size are taken as reported in that table, and D and trimming were inferred from the DNA itself. Within this sample are 150,000 to 200,000 clones, with 75% to 85% of them counted one time only. The ten largest clones capture 4.5% to 7.5% of the sample.

Looking up the germline V gene (reference sequence) yields CDR1 DFQATT and CDR2 SNEGSKA. Inclusive of the bounding cysteine and phenylalanine, the CDR3 is 14 residues long. Just CDR3 DNA is preserved here, 42 bases in frame from base 1. The V end gives up 3 bases and the J end 13 bases, leaving 13 bases in the junction not matched to a gene. The sample was PBMCs or T cells enriched from blood (not recorded which). This receptor was obtained from a man aged 35 to 55 who had recovered from COVID-19. The chain joins TRBV20-1 to TRBJ2-1, with 9 central nucleotides matching TRBD2. Here is the DNA: TGCAGTGCTAGTCTTGGCGGGGGGGCCTTAGAACAGTTCTTC. Its amino acids are CSASLGGGALEQFF.